The present T cell receptor beta chain was sequenced within a study of Graves' ophthalmopathy and Graves' hyperthyroidism. CDR3 regions of TCR beta were amplified from RNA transcripts. Second-round multiplex PCR came after first-round RT-PCR with HTBI primers. TCRdb itself ran the multiplex PCR reads through MiXCR, one entry per CDR3 protein. The table lists about 600,000 distinct CDR3 sequences, approximately 35% of them singletons. Trimming stripped 2 bases from V and 0 bases from J, with 8 bases between. Germline loops: CDR1 SGHTA, CDR2 FQGNSA. This CDR3 contains 15 residues. Clinical symptoms, serum thyroxine, TRAb, thyroid ultrasound and orbital computed tomography formed the basis of diagnosis.

This TCR was sampled from an adult man with Graves' hyperthyroidism. The specimen sequenced was peripheral blood or thyroid tissue (not recorded which). The chain is built from TRBV7-2 and TRBJ1-3; D is uncertain. CDR3 residues: CASSLSLNSGNTIYF. The CDR3 DNA follows: TGTGCCAGCAGCTTAAGCCTGAACTCTGGAAACACCATATATTTT.